This T cell receptor (beta chain) derives from a study of T cells after posttransplantation cyclophosphamide. Study results and caveats: Blood and skin or GI T cell repertoires showed limited TRB overlap.

This clone showed up many times. What it binds is not known. CDR1 and CDR2 from the germline V gene are MNHEY and SMNVEV (reference sequence). The CDR3 totals 16 residues. The V gene lost 5 bases and the J gene lost 2 bases, with 16 bases spanning the gap. A marrow graft followed busulfan-fludarabine conditioning, with cyclophosphamide on days +3 and +4. The assay was immunoSEQ multiplex PCR, and TCRdb's table has in-frame clones only and misses some. This table holds about 19,000 clones, 65% to 75% found once. This material consisted of PBMCs, taken after an allogeneic stem cell transplant with post-transplant cyclophosphamide. This sequence was found in a male patient in his thirties who received an allogeneic stem cell transplant from a related donor, was CMV-positive, and had acute GVHD only. Some T cells may possibly be graft donor cells. This chain connects TRBV27 to TRBJ2-1, with D maybe TRBD1 (6 bases). CDR3 bases: TGTGCCAGCAGTCCTCTCTCGGGACACCCCTACAATGAGCAGTTCTTC. This gives the protein CASSPLSGHPYNEQFF.